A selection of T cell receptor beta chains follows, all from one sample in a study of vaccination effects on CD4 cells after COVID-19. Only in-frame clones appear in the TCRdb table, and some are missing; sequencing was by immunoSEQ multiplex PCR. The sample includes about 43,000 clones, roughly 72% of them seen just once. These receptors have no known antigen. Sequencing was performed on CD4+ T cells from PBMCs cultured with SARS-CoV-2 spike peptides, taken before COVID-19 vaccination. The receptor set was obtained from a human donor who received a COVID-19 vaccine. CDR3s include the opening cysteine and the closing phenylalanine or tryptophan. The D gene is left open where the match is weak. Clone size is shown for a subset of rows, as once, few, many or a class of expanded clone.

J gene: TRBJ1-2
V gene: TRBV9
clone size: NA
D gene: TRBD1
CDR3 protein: CASSVVGTDGYTF
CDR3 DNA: TGTGCCAGCAGCGTAGTAGGGACAGATGGCTACACCTTC

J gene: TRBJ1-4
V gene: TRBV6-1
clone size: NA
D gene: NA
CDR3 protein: CASSGNEKLFF
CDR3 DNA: TGTGCCAGCAGCGGAAATGAAAAACTGTTTTTT

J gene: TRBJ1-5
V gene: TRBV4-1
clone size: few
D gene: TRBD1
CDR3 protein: CASSQRPGQDYSNQPQHF
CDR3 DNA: TGCGCCAGCAGCCAACGCCCGGGACAGGATTATAGCAATCAGCCCCAGCATTTT

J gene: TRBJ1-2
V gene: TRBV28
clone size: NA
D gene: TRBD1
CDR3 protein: CASQPGGNGYTF
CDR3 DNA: TGTGCCAGCCAACCAGGGGGCAATGGCTACACCTTC

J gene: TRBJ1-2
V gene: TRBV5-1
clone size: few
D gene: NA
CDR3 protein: CASGHGDTFGHGYTF
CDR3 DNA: TGCGCCAGCGGCCACGGGGACACCTTTGGGCATGGCTACACCTTC

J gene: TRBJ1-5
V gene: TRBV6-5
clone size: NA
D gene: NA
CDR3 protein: CATNSNQPQHF
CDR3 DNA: TGTGCCACTAATAGCAATCAGCCCCAGCATTTT

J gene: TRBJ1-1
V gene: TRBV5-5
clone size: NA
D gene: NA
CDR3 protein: CASSLGHGRGTEAFF
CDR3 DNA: TGTGCCAGCAGCTTGGGGCACGGCAGAGGGACTGAAGCTTTCTTT

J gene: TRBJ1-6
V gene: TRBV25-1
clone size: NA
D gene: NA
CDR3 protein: CASSEGGSNSPLHF
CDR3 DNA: TGTGCCAGCAGTGAAGGAGGGTCAAATTCACCCCTCCACTTT

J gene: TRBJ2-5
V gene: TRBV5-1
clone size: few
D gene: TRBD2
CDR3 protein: CASSLELAEETQYF
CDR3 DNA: TGCGCCAGCAGCTTGGAACTAGCGGAAGAGACCCAGTACTTC

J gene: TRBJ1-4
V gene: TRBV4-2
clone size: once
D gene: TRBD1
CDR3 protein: CASSQVQGATTNEKLFF
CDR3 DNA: TGTGCCAGCAGCCAAGTCCAGGGGGCTACAACTAATGAAAAACTGTTTTTT

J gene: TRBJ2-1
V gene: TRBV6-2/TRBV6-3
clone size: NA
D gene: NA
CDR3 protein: CASSLPGAQFF
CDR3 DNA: TGTGCCAGCAGTCTACCGGGAGCTCAGTTCTTC

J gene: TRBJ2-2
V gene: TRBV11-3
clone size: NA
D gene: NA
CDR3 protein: CASSLDRGTGELFF
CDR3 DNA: TGTGCCAGCAGCTTAGATCGGGGGACCGGGGAGCTGTTTTTT